Shown below are 25 T cell receptor beta chains from a single sample sequenced in a study of OX40 agonist ivuxolimab in advanced cancers. Sequencing was performed with immunoSEQ multiplex PCR; in TCRdb, only in-frame clones are kept and a portion is missing. Of 14,000 to 15,000 clones in the sample, approximately 80% were seen once. Specimen: CD4+ or CD8+ T cells sorted from blood, collected in a trial of the OX40 agonist ivuxolimab. These receptors were taken from an adult with an advanced solid tumor such as melanoma, head and neck, liver or kidney cancer.

V usage is TRBV6-4 and J usage is TRBJ2-3; tentatively, D is TRBD2 (6 bases). The CDR3 runs to 14 residues. CDR1 is MRHNA and CDR2 is SNTAGT in the germline V gene. The ends were cut back, 6 bases at V and 0 bases at J, with 10 bases in the middle. The CDR3 is CASRRTMSTDTQYF. As DNA, the CDR3 is TGTGCCAGCAGAAGGACTATGAGCACAGATACGCAGTATTTT.

The rearrangement joins TRBV30 to TRBJ2-2, with D tentatively TRBD1 (6 bases). This CDR3 comprises 16 residues. The V end was cut by 1 base, the J end by 6 bases, with 18 bases between. Germline V gives CDR1 GTSNPN, CDR2 SVGIG (reference sequence). CDR3 sequence: CAWSEGQGTLAGELFF. In DNA form, the CDR3 reads TGTGCCTGGAGTGAGGGGCAGGGGACGTTGGCCGGGGAGCTGTTTTTT. Based on the CDR3 plus reference TRBV30 and TRBJ2-2, the full variable domain is SQTIHQWPATLVQPVGSPLSLECTVEGTSNPNLYWYRQAAGRGLQLLFYSVGIGQISSEVPQNLSASRPQDRQFILSSKKLLLSDSGFYLCAWSEGQGTLAGELFFGEGSRLTVL.

This clone has more than one count but fewer than ten. V and J are TRBV7-3 and TRBJ2-5; D uncertain. The CDR3 runs 16 residues. V lost 2 bases, J lost 7 bases, and 20 bases lay in between. Looked up from germline, CDR1 is SGHTA and CDR2 is FQGTGA. DNA of the CDR3: TGTGCCAGCAGCTTAGATAGGTCCTCGGAGAGAGGGACCCAGTACTTC. Encoded protein: CASSLDRSSERGTQYF.

The chain recombines TRBV7-2 with TRBJ1-3, with D possibly TRBD1 on 6 matching bases. Trimming removed 11 bases at V and 4 bases at J, with 27 bases between. Germline V lookup: CDR1 SGHTA, CDR2 FQGNSA. The CDR3 contains 17 residues. CDR3 amino acids: CAQGGGAGPFGGNTIYF. For the CDR3, the DNA is TGTGCCCAAGGGGGGGGCGCAGGCCCTTTCGGAGGAAACACCATATATTTT.

J is TRBJ2-3 and V is TRBV6-6; no clear D. Trimming took off 0 bases at V and 5 bases at J, with 15 bases between the two ends. Germline CDR1 MNHNY, CDR2 SVGAGI (reference sequence). The CDR3 covers 16 residues. CDR3 region: CASSYSFLRTQDTQYF. CDR3 nucleotides: TGTGCCAGCAGTTACTCGTTCCTCCGGACCCAAGATACGCAGTATTTT.

This clone was observed a few times. This same CDR3 is encoded by further DNA sequences in the sample. The chain recombines TRBV5-6 with TRBJ2-5; TRBD2 might be the D (6 bases). CDR3 length equals 15 residues. V gave up 0 bases and J gave up 1 base, with 10 bases separating them. Germline V gives CDR1 SGHDT, CDR2 YYEEEE. As DNA, the CDR3 is TGTGCCAGCAGCTTGGGGGGGACTCTCCAAGAGACCCAGTACTTC. Its translation: CASSLGGTLQETQYF.

The chain uses TRBV11-2 and TRBJ2-2, with 9 nucleotides matching TRBD1. V lost 5 bases and J lost 2; bases outside the gene matches: 6. The CDR3 has 16 residues. CDR1 is SGHAT, CDR2 FQNNGV, per germline. The CDR3 DNA sequence: TGTGCCAGCAGCATCAACAGGGGGCCCAACACCGGGGAGCTGTTTTTT. Residues: CASSINRGPNTGELFF.

CDR3 DNA sequence: TGCAGCGTTCCCGGGCAGGGGGGATCCTACAATGAGCAGTTCTTC. Its translation is CSVPGQGGSYNEQFF. The chain recombines TRBV29-1 with TRBJ2-1; D perhaps matches TRBD1 (7 bases). The CDR3 extends over 15 amino acids. Germline CDR1 SQVTM, CDR2 ANQGSEA. V was cut by 5 bases and J by 1 base, with 15 bases left in between.

The rearrangement joins TRBV5-4 to TRBJ2-3, with D possibly TRBD2 on 6 matching bases. The germline V gene encodes CDR1 SGHNT and CDR2 YYREEE (reference sequence). The CDR3 has 16 amino acids. The V end was cut by 8 bases, the J end by 4 bases, with 23 bases between. This CDR3 reads CASGNEEGLRADTQYF. CDR3 nucleotides: TGTGCCAGTGGTAACGAGGAGGGGTTGAGGGCAGATACGCAGTATTTT.

The V call is TRBV6-5, the J call TRBJ2-7; no reliable D call. The CDR3 has 15 residues. V was trimmed by 0 bases and J by 6 bases, leaving 15 bases between them. The germline V gene has CDR1 MNHEY and CDR2 SVGAGI. The CDR3, as DNA: TGTGCCAGCAGTTACTCGAAAGTCCCCCTCGCCGAGCAGTACTTC. Its translation is CASSYSKVPLAEQYF.

This chain links TRBV10-3 with TRBJ2-7, with 7 bases matching TRBD2. The CDR3 length is 16 residues. The ends lost 4 bases at V and 0 bases at J; junction bases unmatched: 9. Per the germline V gene, CDR1 is ENHRY and CDR2 is SYGVKD. The CDR3 DNA sequence: TGTGCCATCAGTGTCTTGGAAGCGGGATTCTCCTACGAGCAGTACTTC. It specifies CAISVLEAGFSYEQYF.

The chain is built from TRBV19 and TRBJ2-1, with a tentative D call TRBD1 (5 bases). V was trimmed by 3 bases and J by 4 bases, leaving 7 bases between them. CDR3 length: 13 residues. Germline V gene sequence: CDR1 LNHDA, CDR2 SQIVND (reference sequence). CDR3 sequence (DNA): TGTGCCAGTAGTATCTCAGGGTACAATGAGCAGTTCTTC. This codes for CASSISGYNEQFF.

As regards this clone: In the same sample, other DNA sequences code for this CDR3. This chain uses TRBV27 with TRBJ1-5; 9 bases are a match to TRBD1. V dropped 4 bases and J dropped 5; count of bases not matched to a gene: 3. The CDR3 loop spans 14 amino acids. Germline V gene data show CDR1 as MNHEY and CDR2 as SMNVEV (reference sequence). The CDR3 nucleotides are TGTGCCAGCAGTTCCGGGACAGGGTATCAGCCCCAGCATTTT. Protein: CASSSGTGYQPQHF.

The table lists this clone with a count of one. The genes are TRBV7-9 and TRBJ2-3, with TRBD1 as a possible D gene (5 bases). The CDR3 runs to 13 residues. With 2 bases removed from V and 5 bases from J, the gap between germline ends came to 8 bases. Germline values: CDR1 SEHNR, CDR2 FQNEAQ (reference sequence). The CDR3 region is CASSLKGQDTQYF. Here the CDR3 DNA reads TGTGCCAGCAGCTTAAAGGGGCAAGATACGCAGTATTTT.

V and J are TRBV27 and TRBJ2-1; 7 bases map to TRBD1. CDR3 length: 16 amino acids. Germline V gene data show CDR1 as MNHEY and CDR2 as SMNVEV (reference sequence). The trim removed 5 bases at V and 7 bases at J, leaving 14 bases unmatched. The CDR3 region has the DNA TGTGCCAGCAGTCCCAGGGGGAGCGGTACCCATAATGAGCAGTTCTTC. It codes for CASSPRGSGTHNEQFF.

This clone was counted between two and nine times. The chain has TRBV21-1 and TRBJ1-5. TRBV21-1 is reported as a pseudogene. The CDR3 loop spans 16 amino acids. CDR3 in amino acids: CASSRSHRGGNQPQHF. DNA of the CDR3: TGTGCCAGCAGCAGATCTCATCGGGGCGGTAATCAGCCCCAGCATTTT.

This chain links TRBV5-1 with TRBJ2-1; D gene uncertain. Germline V CDR1 and CDR2: SGHRS, YFSETQ. V lost 2 bases to trimming and J lost 8 bases, with 8 bases between them. CDR3 size: 12 residues. As DNA, the CDR3 is TGCGCCAGCAGCTTCCCGGGTGATGAGCAGTTCTTC. This gives the protein CASSFPGDEQFF.

This chain uses TRBV30 with TRBJ1-2, with D perhaps matching TRBD1 (5 bases). The germline V gene has CDR1 GTSNPN and CDR2 SVGIG (reference sequence). The CDR3 has 14 amino acids. Trimming took 5 bases from V and 1 from J, leaving 14 bases between them. CDR3 in amino acids: CAWEGAYFNYGYTF. The CDR3 DNA follows: TGTGCCTGGGAAGGGGCCTATTTTAACTATGGCTACACCTTC.

The chain combines TRBV2 with TRBJ2-5; D possibly corresponds to TRBD1 (5 bases). The DNA matches TRBJ2-7 better at its end, which makes the J call doubtful. The CDR3 has 14 residues. CDR1 is SNHLY and CDR2 is FYNNEI in the germline V gene. CDR3: CATRQRILPYEQYF. DNA of the CDR3: TGTGCCACCAGACAGAGGATACTACCCTACGAGCAGTACTTC.

This clone was recorded once. This chain joins TRBV6-4 and TRBJ1-2, with 9 nucleotides matching TRBD1. The CDR3 runs to 14 residues. Trimming removed 3 bases from V and 7 bases from J; junction bases left unmatched: 6. Germline CDR1 reads MRHNA; CDR2 reads SNTAGT. CDR3 coding DNA: TGTGCCAGCAGTGAAGGACAGGGGTCCGCTGGCTACACCTTC. Its translation is CASSEGQGSAGYTF.

V usage is TRBV4-1 and J usage is TRBJ1-5; no definite D call. V lost 0 bases to trimming and J lost 9 bases, with 9 bases between them. CDR3 length: 13 amino acids. Per germline, CDR1 MGHRA and CDR2 YSYEKL. The CDR3 region has the DNA TGCGCCAGCAGCCAAGAAGAAGGGCTGCCCCAGCATTTT. It translates to CASSQEEGLPQHF.

The chain combines TRBV6-6 with TRBJ1-4; no definite D call. The germline CDR1 and CDR2 sequences are MNHNY and SVGAGI (reference sequence). The CDR3 covers 14 residues. V lost 6 bases and J lost 10, with 18 bases in between. The CDR3 loop is CASSADGFEGKLFF. CDR3 sequence (DNA): TGTGCCAGCAGCGCGGACGGGTTCGAGGGAAAACTGTTTTTT.

The CDR3: CASRSLERDTGELFF. For the CDR3, the DNA is TGTGCCAGCAGATCCTTGGAGCGGGACACCGGGGAGCTGTTTTTT. The rearrangement uses TRBV2 and TRBJ2-2, with TRBD2 as a possible D gene (6 bases). The CDR3 is 15 residues long. In germline, CDR1 is SNHLY, CDR2 FYNNEI. The ends were cut back, 6 bases at V and 3 bases at J, with 14 bases in the middle.

This chain links TRBV10-1 with TRBJ2-7; D is ambiguous. The V gene lost 3 bases and the J gene lost 5 bases, with 5 bases spanning the gap. The V gene's germline CDR1 is WNHNN and CDR2 SYGVQD (reference sequence). The CDR3 is made up of 11 amino acids. The CDR3 sequence is CASSESDEQYF. DNA for the CDR3: TGCGCCAGCAGTGAAAGCGACGAGCAGTACTTC.

This chain links TRBV4-1 with TRBJ1-1, with D possibly TRBD1 on 5 matching bases. The ends were cut back, 0 bases at V and 4 bases at J, with 15 bases in the middle. CDR1 and CDR2 from the germline V gene are MGHRA and YSYEKL. The length of the CDR3 is 16 residues. In DNA form, the CDR3 reads TGCGCCAGCAGCCAAGACTTGGGGACCTCCTTCACTGAAGCTTTCTTT. Protein: CASSQDLGTSFTEAFF.